Listed here are 6 T cell receptor beta chains from one sample, sequenced in a study of T cells after yellow fever vaccination. TCRdb analysed the 5' RACE reads with MiXCR anew, one entry per CDR3 protein. The table shows around 310,000 distinct CDR3 sequences, with around 4.5% occurring only once. Sequences were derived from PBMCs, sampled 15 days after the yellow fever booster vaccination. These receptors originate from a man between 18 and 35 years old who received the YFV17D yellow fever vaccine.

The table lists this clonotype with many counts. V is TRBV27 and J is TRBJ1-2, with 8 bases lining up with TRBD1. V shed 4 bases, J shed 2 bases, and the junction held 0 bases outside the gene matches. Germline V gives CDR1 MNHEY, CDR2 SMNVEV (reference sequence). The CDR3 length is 13 residues. The CDR3 is CASSWTGNYGYTF. CDR3 DNA sequence: TGTGCCAGCAGTTGGACAGGGAACTATGGCTACACCTTC.

This clonotype was picked up many times. The rearrangement uses TRBV5-1 and TRBJ1-1, with TRBD1 identical over 7 bases. The CDR3 spans 17 residues. Germline-derived CDR1 and CDR2 are SGHRS and YFSETQ. J was trimmed by 0 bases and V by 3 bases; bases with no gene match: 11. Here the CDR3 reads CASSSSGTASMNTEAFF. CDR3 bases: TGCGCCAGCAGCTCCTCCGGGACAGCTTCCATGAACACTGAAGCTTTCTTT. The full variable domain, in which reference TRBV5-1 and TRBJ1-1 provide the parts outside the CDR3, is KAGVTQTPRYLIKTRGQQVTLSCSPISGHRSVSWYQQTPGQGLQFLFEYFSETQRNKGNFPGRFSGRQFSNSRSEMNVSTLELGDSALYLCASSSSGTASMNTEAFFGQGTRLTVV.

This clonotype was observed many times. The chain joins TRBV15 to TRBJ2-4, with D maybe TRBD2 (5 bases). The CDR3 has 14 residues. Trimming shortened V by 5 bases and J by 6 bases, and 14 bases separated the two germline ends. Germline loops: CDR1 LNHNV, CDR2 YYDKDF (reference sequence). The CDR3 here is CATSGSGSGNIQYF. The CDR3 bases are TGTGCCACCAGCGGTTCGGGGAGTGGAAACATTCAGTACTTC. The complete variable domain, with remaining parts taken from reference TRBV15 and TRBJ2-4, reads DAMVIQNPRYQVTQFGKPVTLSCSQTLNHNVMYWYQQKSSQAPKLLFHYYDKDFNNEADTPDNFQSRRPNTSFCFLDIRSPGLGDTAMYLCATSGSGSGNIQYFGAGTRLSVL.

This clonotype was detected ten times or more. The chain recombines TRBV4-3 with TRBJ1-2, with D perhaps matching TRBD1 (5 bases). Germline V CDR1 and CDR2: LGHNA, YSLEER. V was clipped by 0 bases and J by 2 bases, with 10 bases between them. The CDR3 has 15 amino acids. This CDR3 is CASSQEPGLNYGYTF. The CDR3 DNA reads TGCGCCAGCAGCCAAGAGCCGGGACTGAACTATGGCTACACCTTC.

Only a few counts were recorded for this clonotype. The V gene is TRBV20-1, the J gene TRBJ1-2, with 10 bases fitting TRBD1. CDR3 length: 15 residues. V was clipped by 4 bases and J by 1 base; unmatched bases: 6. Germline assignment: CDR1 DFQATT and CDR2 SNEGSKA (reference sequence). The CDR3 DNA reads as TGCAGTGCTAACAACCGGGACAGGGGTAACTATGGCTACACCTTC. Its protein is CSANNRDRGNYGYTF.

This clonotype was found many times. CDR3 in amino acids: CASTTGQGVTEAFF. DNA for the CDR3: TGTGCCAGCACCACGGGACAGGGGGTCACTGAAGCTTTCTTT. The chain uses TRBV12-3 or TRBV12-4 and TRBJ1-1, with 11 bases aligning to TRBD1. The CDR3 is made up of 14 amino acids. Trimming at V came to 7 bases and at J to 4 bases, leaving 5 bases not matched to a gene.